This is a list of T cell receptor beta chains from one sample in a study of blood T cells in healthy people across ages. TCRdb reprocessed the 5' RACE reads via MiXCR and lists one record per CDR3 protein. The top ten hold less than 0.85% of the sample, which has about 1 million distinct CDR3 sequences, 20% to 25% seen once. These data were likewise used in another study, on T cells of mothers and their children.

The specimen was blood. These TCRs come from a girl aged 2-10 years in good health. The CDR3 runs from the conserved cysteine through the conserved F or W. A D gene is named only where the DNA matches it firmly. Not every row has a clone size; where given, it reads once, few, many or a size class.

>NA|TRBV20-1|TRBJ1-3|TRBD1
CSATFLDRGGNTIYF
TGCAGTGCTACTTTCCTCGACAGGGGAGGAAACACCATATATTTT
>NA|TRBV9|TRBJ2-1|NA
CASSVGTISYNEQFF
TGTGCCAGCAGCGTAGGGACAATTTCCTACAATGAGCAGTTCTTC
>NA|TRBV3-1|TRBJ1-1|NA
CASSQGLPGFTEAFF
TGTGCCAGCAGCCAAGGACTTCCGGGGTTCACTGAGGCTTTCTTT
>NA|TRBV12-3/TRBV12-4|TRBJ2-5|TRBD2
CASSFWRTSGGKTQYF
TGTGCCAGCAGTTTTTGGCGGACTAGCGGGGGAAAGACCCAGTACTTC
>NA|TRBV20-1|TRBJ2-7|TRBD2
CSARDRRGGLDEQYF
TGCAGTGCTAGAGATCGACGGGGGGGCCTGGACGAGCAGTACTTC
>NA|TRBV7-2|TRBJ2-3|NA
CASSLEGRGGSDTQYF
TGTGCCAGCAGCTTAGAGGGCAGGGGAGGCTCAGATACGCAGTATTTT
>few|TRBV11-1|TRBJ2-5|TRBD2
CASSPMVAGGVETQYF
TGTGCCAGCAGCCCAATGGTAGCGGGAGGCGTGGAGACCCAGTACTTC
>few|TRBV14|TRBJ2-2|NA
CASSQVFAGGTGELFF
TGTGCCAGCAGCCAAGTATTTGCGGGCGGGACCGGGGAGCTGTTTTTT
>NA|TRBV18|TRBJ2-5|NA
CASSPPGRAQETQYF
TGTGCCAGCTCACCCCCAGGGCGCGCACAAGAGACCCAGTACTTC
>NA|TRBV18|TRBJ1-1|NA
CASSPLGLNTEAFF
TGTGCCAGCTCACCACTAGGCCTGAACACTGAAGCTTTCTTT
>NA|TRBV4-3|TRBJ1-2|TRBD1
CASSQDWDRNLNYGYTF
TGCGCCAGCAGCCAAGATTGGGACAGAAATTTAAACTATGGCTACACCTTC
>NA|TRBV14|TRBJ2-7|NA
CASGGYSYEQYF
TGTGCCAGCGGTGGGTACTCCTACGAGCAGTACTTC
>NA|TRBV9|TRBJ2-7|TRBD1
CASSFRTGFYEQYF
TGTGCCAGCAGTTTCCGGACAGGGTTCTACGAGCAGTACTTC
>few|TRBV7-2|TRBJ1-2|NA
CASSPPHWPGYTF
TGTGCCAGCAGCCCTCCCCACTGGCCTGGCTACACCTTC
>few|TRBV6-2/TRBV6-3|TRBJ1-1|NA
CASSFPFWGRGNTEAFF
TGTGCCAGCAGTTTCCCCTTCTGGGGTCGGGGGAACACTGAAGCTTTCTTT
>NA|TRBV20-1|TRBJ1-1|NA
CSARVVTEAFF
TGCAGTGCTAGAGTGGTCACTGAAGCTTTCTTT
>NA|TRBV12-3/TRBV12-4|TRBJ1-1|TRBD1
CASSDGTANTEAFF
TGTGCCAGCAGTGACGGGACAGCGAACACTGAAGCTTTCTTT
>few|TRBV4-3|TRBJ2-7|TRBD2
CASSLDGGAGYNEQYF
TGCGCCAGCAGCCTCGACGGGGGGGCGGGATACAATGAGCAGTACTTC
>few|TRBV20-1|TRBJ1-6|NA
CSARDREGGGNSPLHF
TGCAGTGCTAGAGATCGGGAGGGCGGGGGGAATTCACCCCTCCACTTT
>NA|TRBV12-3/TRBV12-4|TRBJ1-4|TRBD1
CASTKSGTGSSVEKLFF
TGTGCCAGCACCAAATCCGGGACAGGGTCCTCAGTTGAAAAACTGTTTTTT
>few|TRBV29-1|TRBJ1-2|NA
CSVGSPGGYTF
TGCAGCGTCGGATCCCCGGGGGGCTACACCTTC
>few|TRBV20-1|TRBJ1-1|NA
CSAGASLGMAANTEAFF
TGCAGTGCTGGAGCCTCTCTCGGAATGGCAGCGAACACTGAAGCTTTCTTT
>few|TRBV15|TRBJ1-4|NA
CATSRVVGVTNEKLFF
TGTGCCACCAGCAGAGTTGTGGGGGTTACTAATGAAAAACTGTTTTTT
>NA|TRBV27|TRBJ2-7|TRBD1
CASSLRGQSSYEQYF
TGTGCCAGCAGTTTAAGGGGGCAGAGCTCCTACGAGCAGTACTTC
>few|TRBV7-3|TRBJ2-1|TRBD2
CASSLTAGVYNEQFF
TGTGCCAGCAGCTTAACAGCGGGAGTGTACAATGAGCAGTTCTTC
>NA|TRBV5-1|TRBJ2-2|NA
CASSQMDVYTGELFF
TGCGCCAGCAGCCAGATGGACGTATACACCGGGGAGCTGTTTTTT
>NA|TRBV10-1|TRBJ2-7|NA
CASSESVGEAPSYEQYF
TGCGCCAGCAGTGAGTCGGTTGGAGAGGCTCCGTCCTACGAGCAGTACTTC
>few|TRBV3-1|TRBJ1-2|NA
CASSVRGGRGGYTF
TGTGCCAGCAGCGTCCGGGGGGGTAGAGGTGGCTACACCTTC
>few|TRBV11-1|TRBJ1-2|NA
CATRAPHREGIYGYTF
TGTGCCACCCGGGCACCTCACAGGGAAGGAATCTATGGCTACACCTTC
>few|TRBV29-1|TRBJ2-5|NA
CSVFGLPRKETQYF
TGCAGCGTTTTCGGTCTGCCCCGAAAAGAGACCCAGTACTTC
>NA|TRBV10-3|TRBJ2-7|TRBD1
CAISDKGQGYEQYF
TGTGCCATCAGTGATAAGGGACAGGGTTACGAGCAGTACTTC